The present T cell receptor beta chain was sequenced within a study of CD8+CD57+ T cells in acquired aplastic anemia. Overall study context: The sorted CD4+ and CD8+ cells yielded an average approximately 3.2 ug of DNA.

Previously, flow cytometry had revealed CD8+CD57+ cell expansion in the patients chosen for sequencing. The TCR beta profiling, which covered VDJ combination and CDR3 sequence, was carried out using genomic DNA as the template. TCRdb re-called the reads through MiXCR, storing one row per CDR3 protein. The sample shows under 200,000 distinct CDR3 sequences, less than 50% of them seen only once. This CDR3 region has 16 residues. Per germline, CDR1 SGHTA and CDR2 FQGTGA. V was pared by 0 bases and J by 1 base, with 12 bases between. This clonotype has a count of ten or more. The antigen is undetermined. Whole-study findings and limits: Between patients and controls, some 31 CD8+ CDR3 sequences were found in common.

The V and J genes are TRBV7-3 and TRBJ2-5, with D possibly TRBD2 on 6 matching bases. This TCR came from a human donor with aplastic anemia. The sample was sorted CD4+, CD8+, or CD8+CD57+ T cells (not recorded which) from PBMCs. The CDR3 sequence is CASSLTGTDIQETQYF. For the CDR3, the DNA is TGTGCCAGCAGCTTAACGGGGACTGATATCCAAGAGACCCAGTACTTC.